The T cell receptor (beta chain) described here comes from a study of metastatic and nonmetastatic thyroid tumors. On the study more broadly: Repertoire data that came from the blood and tumor or nodule tissue of malignant and benign thyroid patients were compared. Study observations and caveats: When malignant thyroid tumors were compared with benign nodules, TCR beta diversity was reportedly significantly higher in the malignant tumors. This held in both blood and tumor samples.

This CDR3 has 15 residues. CDR1 is MNHEY and CDR2 is SVGEGT in the germline V gene. V was shortened by 6 bases and J by 6 bases, with 17 bases between the two germline ends. This clone was seen a few times. Its antigen is as yet unknown. No patient had received any treatment before thyroid surgery. Source study methods: Building a distant-metastasis classifier for papillary thyroid cancer drew on CDR3 differences across clinicopathological groups. TCRdb reprocessed the PCR reads via MiXCR. The V and J calls reflect TCRdb's pipeline rather than the authors' work. The table lists roughly 7,000 clones, approximately 39% of them singletons.

The sample comprised tumor tissue. The TCR originated in a female donor with papillary thyroid cancer or a benign thyroid nodule (not recorded which). Some clones in this sample may be carry-over from other donors' samples. The rearrangement joins TRBV6-2 or TRBV6-3 to TRBJ2-2; D gene uncertain. DNA for the CDR3: TGTGCCAGCAGCCTACAAGGGTCCGGCGCCGGGGAGCTGTTTTTT. Protein sequence: CASSLQGSGAGELFF.